This record looks at one T cell receptor (beta chain) sequence and its context. Germline CDR1 reads MNHEY; CDR2 reads SVGEGT. The CDR3 is made up of 16 amino acids. J lost 3 bases, V lost 3 bases, and 11 bases had no gene match. The source of the sample is a study of blood T cell repertoires in COVID-19. Background on the study: The United States, Italy and Spain supplied acute and convalescent COVID-19 samples.

Original methodology: Reference gene primer amplification in the assay estimated nucleated cell counts. Using immunoSEQ multiplex PCR, the repertoire was profiled, and TCRdb retains in-frame clones only, with some absent. V and J calls and clone size follow that table, whereas D and trimming were derived from the DNA. The sample records 20,000 or so clones, roughly 87% being singletons. This TCR was sampled from a human donor in a cohort sampled during active COVID-19. The chain has TRBV6-2 or TRBV6-3 and TRBJ2-7; TRBD1 matches 7 bases. The sequencing sample was made of peripheral blood. CDR3: CASSYHRTGNNYEQYF. Written as DNA, the CDR3 is TGTGCCAGCAGTTATCATCGGACAGGCAATAACTACGAGCAGTACTTC.